The clone carrying this T cell receptor beta chain was recorded many times. The source material, RNA transcripts, was used to amplify TCR beta CDR3 regions. The primer set for the first-round RT-PCR of the TCR CDR3 was HTBI. TCRdb re-called the multiplex PCR reads through MiXCR, storing one row per CDR3 protein. The table shows a few hundred thousand distinct CDR3 sequences, with under 20% occurring only once. Calling Graves' hyperthyroidism stable meant ophthalmopathy did not progress within 18 months. Aged 18 to 65, the patients had hyperthyroidism that was newly diagnosed and had lasted under 2 months. This CDR3 comprises 13 residues. Deletions cut 4 bases from V and 9 bases from J, with 10 bases between. Germline V CDR1 and CDR2: SNHLY, FYNNEI. This specimen comes from a study of T cells in Graves' hyperthyroidism and ophthalmopathy.

The chain employs TRBV2 and TRBJ1-6; D unclear. This receptor was taken from a woman aged 18-29 years with Graves' hyperthyroidism. The sequenced sample was blood. DNA of the CDR3: TGTGCCAGCAGTGGGGAACTTATTTCACCCCTCCACTTT. Translating it yields CASSGELISPLHF.